The present entry profiles one TCR beta chain with its context. Its specificity is not known. This sample was included in a study of graft-versus-host responses after intestinal transplantation. General study points: The study found high graft-versus-host to host-versus-graft clonal ratios in allografts of patients with graft-donor T cell macrochimerism. Recipient marrow harbored GvH clones, some of which surfaced first in ileum or blood. Early after transplant, HvG declines were associated with peak levels of circulating GvH clones.

TCRdb's copy holds only in-frame clones and misses some; the assay was immunoSEQ multiplex PCR. The sample yields 90,000 to 150,000 clones, around 95% seen once. CDR3 length: 16 amino acids. The chain combines TRBV21-1 with TRBJ2-5; whether TRBD1, the table's D call, matches the DNA was not checked. TRBV21-1 is shown as a pseudogene. This sequence was found in a human donor who received an intestinal transplant. This specimen was unstimulated CD8+ T cells sorted from spleen or lymph node cells, taken before intestinal transplant. This CDR3 reads CASSHRRDTLQETQYF. DNA for the CDR3: TGTGCCAGCAGCCACCGTAGGGACACACTCCAAGAGACCCAGTACTTC.